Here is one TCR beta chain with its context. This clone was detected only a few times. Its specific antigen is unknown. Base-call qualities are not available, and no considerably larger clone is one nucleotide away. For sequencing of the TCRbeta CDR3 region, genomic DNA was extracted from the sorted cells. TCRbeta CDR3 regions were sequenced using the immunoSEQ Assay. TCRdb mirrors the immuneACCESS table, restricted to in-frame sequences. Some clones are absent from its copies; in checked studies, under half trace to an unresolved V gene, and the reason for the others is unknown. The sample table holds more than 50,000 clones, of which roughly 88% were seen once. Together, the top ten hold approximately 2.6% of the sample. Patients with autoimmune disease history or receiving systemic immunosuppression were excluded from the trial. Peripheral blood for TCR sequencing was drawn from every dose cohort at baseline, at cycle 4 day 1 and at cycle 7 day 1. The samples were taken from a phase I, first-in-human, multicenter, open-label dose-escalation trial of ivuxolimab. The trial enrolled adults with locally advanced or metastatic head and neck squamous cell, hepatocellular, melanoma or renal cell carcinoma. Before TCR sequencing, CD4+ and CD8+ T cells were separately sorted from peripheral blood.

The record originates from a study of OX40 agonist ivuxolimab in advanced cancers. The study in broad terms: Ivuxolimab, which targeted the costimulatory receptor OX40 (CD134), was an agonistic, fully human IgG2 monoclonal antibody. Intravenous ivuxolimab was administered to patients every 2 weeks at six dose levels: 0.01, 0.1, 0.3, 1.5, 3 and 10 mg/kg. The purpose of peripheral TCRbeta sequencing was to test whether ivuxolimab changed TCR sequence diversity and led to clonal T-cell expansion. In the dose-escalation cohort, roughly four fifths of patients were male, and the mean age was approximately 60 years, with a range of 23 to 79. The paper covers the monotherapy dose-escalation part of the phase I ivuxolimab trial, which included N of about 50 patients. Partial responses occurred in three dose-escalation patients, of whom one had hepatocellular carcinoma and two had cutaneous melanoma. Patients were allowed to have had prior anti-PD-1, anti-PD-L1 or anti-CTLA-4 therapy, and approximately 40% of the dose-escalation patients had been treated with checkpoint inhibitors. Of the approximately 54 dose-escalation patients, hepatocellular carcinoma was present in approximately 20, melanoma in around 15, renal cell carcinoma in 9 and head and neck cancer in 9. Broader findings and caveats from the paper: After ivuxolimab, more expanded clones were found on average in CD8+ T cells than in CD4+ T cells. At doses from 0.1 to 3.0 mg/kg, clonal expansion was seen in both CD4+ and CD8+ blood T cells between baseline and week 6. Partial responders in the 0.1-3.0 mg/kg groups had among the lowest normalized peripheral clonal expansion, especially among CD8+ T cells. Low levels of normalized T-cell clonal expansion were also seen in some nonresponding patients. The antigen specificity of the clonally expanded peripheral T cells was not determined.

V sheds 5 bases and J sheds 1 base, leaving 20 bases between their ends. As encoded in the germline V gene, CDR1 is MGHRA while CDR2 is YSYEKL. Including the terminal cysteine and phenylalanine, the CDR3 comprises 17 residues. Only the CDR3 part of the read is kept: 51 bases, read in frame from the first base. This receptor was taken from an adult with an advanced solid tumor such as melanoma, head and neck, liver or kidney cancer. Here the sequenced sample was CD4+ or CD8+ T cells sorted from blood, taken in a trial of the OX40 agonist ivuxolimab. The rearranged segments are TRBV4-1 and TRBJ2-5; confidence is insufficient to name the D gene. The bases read TGCGCCAGCAGCACCCAAAGCCGGCAGCCATCCCAAGAGACCCAGTACTTC. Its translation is CASSTQSRQPSQETQYF.